This is a list of T cell receptor beta chains from one sample in a study of naive and memory T cell subsets. MiXCR, run by TCRdb on the UMI-ligation and nested PCR reads, gives a single entry per CDR3 protein. Of some 15,000 distinct CDR3 sequences listed, 4% to 6.5% are singletons. Material: skin, obtained from a tuberculin skin test site. These receptors were taken from an adult in good health. CDR3s include the opening cysteine and the closing phenylalanine or tryptophan. The order of the fields is V gene, clone size, D gene, J gene, CDR3 DNA, CDR3 protein. D genes are given only for firm matches. Clone sizes are shown as once, few, many, or a class for an expanded clone.

TRBV24-1	medium-sized	-	TRBJ2-2	TGTGCCACCAGCTTGGGAACGGCTCACACCGGGGAGCTGTTTTTT	CATSLGTAHTGELFF
TRBV20-1	many	TRBD1	TRBJ1-5	TGCAGTGCTAGAGATAAGGACAGGGCTTATAGCAATCAGCCCCAGCATTTT	CSARDKDRAYSNQPQHF
TRBV2	few	-	TRBJ2-7	TGTGCCAGCAGTGGTCCTGGCTCCTACGAGCAGTACTTC	CASSGPGSYEQYF
TRBV20-1	many	-	TRBJ2-1	TGCAGTGCCTTACCGGGACCCACTAATGAGCAGTTCTTC	CSALPGPTNEQFF
TRBV9	many	-	TRBJ1-1	TGTGCCAGCAGCACCGGACAGTGGATGGGCACTGAAGCTTTCTTT	CASSTGQWMGTEAFF
TRBV4-3	many	TRBD1	TRBJ1-5	TGCGCCAGCAGCCAAGAACGGACAGGATATCAGCCCCAGCATTTT	CASSQERTGYQPQHF
TRBV12-3/TRBV12-4	many	TRBD1	TRBJ1-6	TGTGCCAGCAGTCAAGGGACAGGGAGTTCTTCACCCCTCCACTTT	CASSQGTGSSSPLHF
TRBV3-1	many	-	TRBJ2-7	TGTGCCAGCAGCCAGGGAGACTACGAGCAGTACTTC	CASSQGDYEQYF
TRBV5-4	few	-	TRBJ2-2	TGTGCCAGCACACCGCCGACCGGGGAGCTGTTTTTT	CASTPPTGELFF
TRBV20-1	many	TRBD2	TRBJ2-1	TGCAGTGCTCCGCGGACTAGCGGGGCCAATGAGCAGTTCTTC	CSAPRTSGANEQFF